Listed here is a single T cell receptor beta chain. The CDR3 consists of 13 residues. Trimming stripped 3 bases from V and 0 bases from J, with 5 bases between. Looked up from germline, CDR1 is LNHDA and CDR2 is SQIVND (reference sequence). The protocol was immunoSEQ multiplex PCR, while the TCRdb copy is restricted to in-frame clones and leaves out a portion. The table records roughly 80,000 clones, around 89% of them present only once. The data belong to a study of T cell changes during pregnancy in multiple sclerosis. This chain uses TRBV19 with TRBJ2-5; D is unresolved. The sequence derives from a female donor with multiple sclerosis, enrolled in a pregnancy study. The sequences come from peripheral blood, collected before pregnancy. The CDR3 loop reads CASSIKHQETQYF. The CDR3 DNA is TGTGCCAGTAGTATTAAGCACCAAGAGACCCAGTACTTC.